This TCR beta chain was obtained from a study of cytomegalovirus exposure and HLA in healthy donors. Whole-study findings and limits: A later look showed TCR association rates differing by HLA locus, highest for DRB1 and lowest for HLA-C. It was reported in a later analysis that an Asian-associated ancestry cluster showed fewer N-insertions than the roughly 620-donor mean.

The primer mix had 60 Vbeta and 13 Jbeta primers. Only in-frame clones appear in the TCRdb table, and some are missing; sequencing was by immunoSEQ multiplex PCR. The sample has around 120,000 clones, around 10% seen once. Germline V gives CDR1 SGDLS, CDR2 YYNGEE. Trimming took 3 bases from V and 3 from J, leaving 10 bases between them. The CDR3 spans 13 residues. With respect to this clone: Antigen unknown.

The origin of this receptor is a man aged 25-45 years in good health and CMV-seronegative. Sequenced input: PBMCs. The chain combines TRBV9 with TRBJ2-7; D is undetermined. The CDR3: CASSAGDGYEQYF. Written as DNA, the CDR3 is TGTGCCAGCAGCGCTGGAGACGGCTACGAGCAGTACTTC.